Listed here are 31 T cell receptor beta chains from one sample, sequenced in a study of neurological immune-mediated disorders. TCRdb analysed the 5' RACE reads with MiXCR anew, one entry per CDR3 protein. Here the sample spans about 50,000 distinct CDR3 sequences, about 3.7% being singletons. The sequenced sample was PBMCs. Every receptor here comes from a middle-aged man with multiple sclerosis.

This clonotype was recorded at least ten times. This sequence joins TRBV10-3 and TRBJ1-2; TRBD1 might be the D (5 bases). The ends were cut back, 6 bases at V and 0 bases at J, with 8 bases in the middle. The CDR3 runs to 13 residues. The V gene's germline CDR1 is ENHRY and CDR2 SYGVKD. Written as DNA, the CDR3 is TGTGCCATCAGCTCGACAGCTAACTATGGCTACACCTTC. It specifies CAISSTANYGYTF.

This rearrangement joins TRBV20-1 to TRBJ1-5, with D possibly being TRBD1 (6 bases). CDR1 and CDR2 from the germline V gene are DFQATT and SNEGSKA (reference sequence). The CDR3 is 17 amino acids. V was clipped by 3 bases and J by 5 bases, with 23 bases between them. DNA of the CDR3: TGCAGTGCTAGTTCTACCACAGGCGGGGGGCGTCATCAGCCCCAGCATTTT. It is translated as CSASSTTGGGRHQPQHF.

This clonotype was detected many times. The chain uses TRBV24-1 and TRBJ2-1; TRBD1 agrees at 10 bases. Trimming cost V 5 bases and J 6 bases; bases outside gene matches: 9. CDR1 KGHDR and CDR2 SFDVKD come from the germline V gene. The CDR3 extends over 16 amino acids. The CDR3 region is CATSVTTGGSLNEQFF. The CDR3 region has the DNA TGTGCCACCAGTGTTACGACAGGGGGCAGCCTCAATGAGCAGTTCTTC.

This clonotype has a handful of counts. This chain uses TRBV14 with TRBJ2-7; D not resolved. Germline V gene data show CDR1 as SGHDN and CDR2 as FVKESK. The CDR3 totals 14 residues. V shed 0 bases and J shed 2 bases, with 8 bases lying between them. CDR3: CASSQDRRPYEQYF. The CDR3 region has the DNA TGTGCCAGCAGCCAAGATCGCCGCCCCTACGAGCAGTACTTC.

This clonotype was picked up many times. This chain joins TRBV9 and TRBJ1-1; a possible D gene is TRBD1 (6 bases). The CDR3 spans 13 residues. V was pared by 2 bases and J by 5 bases, with 10 bases between. Germline-derived CDR1 and CDR2 are SGDLS and YYNGEE. The CDR3 DNA follows: TGTGCCAGCAGCGTTCAACAGGGAACTGAAGCTTTCTTT. It codes for CASSVQQGTEAFF.

This clonotype was recorded at least ten times. The chain joins TRBV9 to TRBJ2-2; the match to TRBD2 covers 10 bases. Trimming took 4 bases from V and 3 from J; bases not matched to a gene: 3. CDR1 is SGDLS and CDR2 is YYNGEE in the germline V gene. This CDR3 has 15 amino acids. In DNA form, the CDR3 reads TGTGCCAGCAGCTCCGGACTAGCGGACACCGGGGAGCTGTTTTTT. The encoded protein is CASSSGLADTGELFF.

This chain uses TRBV6-5 with TRBJ2-3, with 10 bases that match TRBD2. This CDR3 comprises 14 residues. Trimming took 5 bases from V and 11 from J; bases not matched to a gene: 10. CDR1 is MNHEY and CDR2 is SVGAGI in the germline V gene. The CDR3 reads CASSVAGGPYEQYF. The CDR3 nucleotides are TGTGCCAGCAGTGTAGCGGGGGGTCCCTACGAGCAGTATTTT.

This clonotype has ten or more counts. The rearrangement uses TRBV5-1 and TRBJ1-1; perhaps TRBD1 as D (5 bases). The germline V gene encodes CDR1 SGHRS and CDR2 YFSETQ. The CDR3 is made up of 14 amino acids. Trimming left V 3 bases short and J 1 base short, with 10 bases between. Here the CDR3 DNA reads TGCGCCAGCAGCTACGGGACGGCGAACACTGAAGCTTTCTTT. It yields the protein CASSYGTANTEAFF.

At least ten counts were recorded for this clonotype. The chain employs TRBV7-8 and TRBJ2-5; 9 nucleotides align to TRBD1. The CDR3 consists of 15 residues. The V and J ends lost 5 bases and 5 bases, in that order; junction bases with no gene match: 9. The germline gives CDR1 SGHVS, CDR2 FQNEAQ. DNA for the CDR3: TGTGCCAGCAGCCAAGGGACAGGGAGTTTTGAGACCCAGTACTTC. It yields the protein CASSQGTGSFETQYF.

The sample holds many counts of this clonotype. The chain uses TRBV20-1 and TRBJ2-7, with a weak D call TRBD1 (6 bases). CDR1 and CDR2 from the germline V gene are DFQATT and SNEGSKA (reference sequence). The CDR3 has 12 residues. V lost 5 bases to trimming and J lost 0 bases, with 8 bases between them. CDR3 sequence: CSAPDSSYEQYF. The CDR3 coding sequence is TGCAGTGCTCCGGACAGCTCCTACGAGCAGTACTTC.

This clonotype occurred many times. CDR3 loop: CASSSWMNTEAFF. The CDR3 nucleotides are TGTGCCAGCAGCTCGTGGATGAACACTGAAGCTTTCTTT. The chain has TRBV3-1 and TRBJ1-1; D gene ambiguous. V was trimmed by 5 bases and J by 0 bases, leaving 7 bases between them. Germline V gene lookup returns CDR1 LGHDT and CDR2 YNNKEL (reference sequence). The CDR3 extends over 13 amino acids.

V usage is TRBV19 and J usage is TRBJ2-2, with D perhaps matching TRBD1 (5 bases). Germline V gene data show CDR1 as LNHDA and CDR2 as SQIVND (reference sequence). The ends were cut back, 11 bases at V and 5 bases at J, with 15 bases in the middle. This CDR3 is built from 13 residues. The CDR3 spells CAARVSQTGELFF. In DNA form, the CDR3 reads TGTGCCGCCAGGGTGTCCCAAACCGGGGAGCTGTTTTTT.

This clonotype was observed many times. The J gene is TRBJ2-7, the V gene TRBV9; D is ambiguous. Trimming took 0 bases from V and 0 from J, leaving 7 bases between them. CDR1 is SGDLS, CDR2 YYNGEE, per germline. This CDR3 comprises 14 residues. The CDR3 is CASSVGPASYEQYF. In DNA form, the CDR3 reads TGTGCCAGCAGCGTAGGGCCGGCCTCCTACGAGCAGTACTTC.

This clonotype was seen many times. The DNA of the CDR3 is TGCAGTGCTAGAAGTTACAGCGATTCACCCCTCCACTTT. Its translation is CSARSYSDSPLHF. The V call is TRBV20-1, the J call TRBJ1-6; D is ambiguous. The V end was cut by 2 bases, the J end by 8 bases, with 10 bases between. The CDR3 is 13 amino acids. CDR1 and CDR2 from the germline V gene are DFQATT and SNEGSKA (reference sequence).

In this sample, this clonotype turned up many times. This rearrangement joins TRBV7-9 to TRBJ2-7, with 8 bases lining up with TRBD2. The CDR3 totals 14 residues. V lost 5 bases to trimming and J lost 6 bases; unmatched junction nucleotides: 9. Germline CDR1 SEHNR, CDR2 FQNEAQ (reference sequence). The CDR3 coding sequence is TGTGCCAGCAGCCCGAGCGGGGGTGTAAGCGAGCAGTACTTC. Its translation is CASSPSGGVSEQYF.

This clonotype was found many times. The V gene is TRBV20-1, the J gene TRBJ2-3, with TRBD2 matching 8 bases. The CDR3 sequence is 18 residues long. Trimming cost V 1 base and J 0 bases; bases outside gene matches: 12. In germline, CDR1 is DFQATT, CDR2 SNEGSKA (reference sequence). The CDR3 sequence is CSARGLWGGGTSTDTQYF. The CDR3 nucleotides are TGCAGTGCTAGAGGTTTATGGGGCGGGGGGACTAGCACAGATACGCAGTATTTT.

As to this clonotype: The junction and the germline gene differ at one end; a read error may be behind it. CDR3 in amino acids: CASATGQGAAGAKVLTF. Written as DNA, the CDR3 is TGTGCCAGCGCTACGGGACAGGGGGCGGCTGGGGCCAAAGTCCTGACTTTC. The V gene is TRBV5-6, the J gene TRBJ2-6; 12 bases align to TRBD1. Germline loops: CDR1 SGHDT, CDR2 YYEEEE. This CDR3 spans 17 amino acids.

About this clonotype itself: A much larger clone sits a single nucleotide away, making a read error possible. V is TRBV10-3 and J is TRBJ2-7; 8 bases fit TRBD2. Trimming at V came to 5 bases and at J to 0 bases, leaving 6 bases not matched to a gene. The V gene's germline CDR1 is ENHRY and CDR2 SYGVKD. The CDR3 has 15 amino acids. The CDR3 DNA sequence: TGTGCCATCAGTTCTGGGACTAGAGACTCCTACGAGCAGTACTTC. This translates into CAISSGTRDSYEQYF.

This clonotype was observed at least ten times. V usage is TRBV10-2 and J usage is TRBJ2-5; D might be TRBD2 (7 bases). V lost 6 bases, J lost 5 bases, and 16 bases lay in between. The germline CDR1 and CDR2 sequences are WSHSY and SAAADI. The CDR3 spans 14 residues. CDR3 nucleotide sequence: TGCGCCAGCAGAGGTGGGGGGGCTCAGGAGACCCAGTACTTC. Protein sequence: CASRGGGAQETQYF.

This clonotype was seen many times. The chain joins TRBV9 to TRBJ1-3; possibly TRBD1 for D (5 bases). From germline, CDR1 is SGDLS and CDR2 YYNGEE. V was clipped by 1 base and J by 0 bases, with 14 bases between them. The CDR3 length is 17 residues. CDR3 protein: CASSVMEGPSSGNTIYF. Written as DNA, the CDR3 is TGTGCCAGCAGCGTAATGGAGGGGCCGAGCTCTGGAAACACCATATATTTT.

This clonotype was recorded at least ten times. The J gene is TRBJ2-1, the V gene TRBV20-1; D is unresolved. CDR1 DFQATT and CDR2 SNEGSKA come from the germline V gene (reference sequence). Between the trimmed V and J ends, which lost 1 base and 9 bases, there was a span of 7 bases. The CDR3 runs to 11 residues. The CDR3 reads CSARVQTEQFF. The CDR3 region has the DNA TGCAGTGCTAGAGTACAAACTGAGCAGTTCTTC.

This clonotype was counted between two and nine times. A much larger clonotype is one base distant, so this may be a read error. The V call is TRBV5-1, the J call TRBJ2-5, with D uncertain. This CDR3 is 11 amino acids long. Per the germline V gene, CDR1 is SGHRS and CDR2 is YFSETQ. Trimming shortened V by 5 bases and J by 2 bases, and 4 bases separated the two germline ends. CDR3 sequence (DNA): TGCGCCAGCAGAGCTCAAGAGACCCAGTACTTC. It encodes CASRAQETQYF. Combining the CDR3 with reference TRBV5-1 and TRBJ2-5 gives the whole variable domain KAGVTQTPRYLIKTRGQQVTLSCSPISGHRSVSWYQQTPGQGLQFLFEYFSETQRNKGNFPGRFSGRQFSNSRSEMNVSTLELGDSALYLCASRAQETQYFGPGTRLLVL.

The table lists this clonotype with many counts. This chain connects TRBV20-1 to TRBJ2-1; 9 bases are shared with TRBD2. Losses at the gene ends were 6 bases for V and 9 bases for J; bases not matched to a gene: 15. The CDR3 is made up of 15 amino acids. The germline V gene has CDR1 DFQATT and CDR2 SNEGSKA (reference sequence). CDR3 sequence (DNA): TGCAGTGCCCCAGGGACTAGCCCTTGGATTGGTGAGCAGTTCTTC. Its protein product is CSAPGTSPWIGEQFF.

In its sample, this clonotype was seen a few times. The chain couples TRBV11-2 to TRBJ2-1; the match to TRBD2 covers 8 bases. CDR3 length: 16 amino acids. Trimming removed 5 bases from V and 6 bases from J; junction bases left unmatched: 12. The V gene's germline CDR1 is SGHAT and CDR2 FQNNGV. CDR3 sequence (DNA): TGTGCCAGCAGCGCCAAAGGACTAGCTGACGTCAATGAGCAGTTCTTC. Encoded protein: CASSAKGLADVNEQFF.

This clonotype was seen ten or more times. The V and J genes are TRBV5-1 and TRBJ1-6; D gene unclear. Per the germline V gene, CDR1 is SGHRS and CDR2 is YFSETQ. This CDR3 comprises 16 residues. Between the trimmed V and J ends, which lost 0 bases and 0 bases, there was a span of 7 bases. The CDR3 region is CASSLGASSYNSPLHF. The DNA of the CDR3 is TGCGCCAGCAGCTTGGGGGCCAGCTCCTATAATTCACCCCTCCACTTT.

This clonotype was detected ten times or more. The chain uses TRBV5-1 and TRBJ2-5; D remains ambiguous. The CDR3 has 14 residues. Per germline, CDR1 SGHRS and CDR2 YFSETQ. Trimming took 1 base from V and 3 from J, leaving 10 bases between them. The CDR3 spells CASSLQQPEETQYF. The CDR3 coding sequence is TGCGCCAGCAGCTTGCAACAGCCGGAAGAGACCCAGTACTTC.

The table lists this clonotype with many counts. The V and J genes are TRBV5-1 and TRBJ2-7; TRBD1 aligns across 7 bases. This CDR3 spans 13 amino acids. CDR1 is SGHRS and CDR2 is YFSETQ in the germline V gene. J lost 6 bases, V lost 1 base, and 4 bases had no gene match. DNA for the CDR3: TGCGCCAGCAGCTTGAAGGGGGCGAGCGAGCAGTACTTC. Residues: CASSLKGASEQYF. The full variable domain, completed using reference TRBV5-1 and TRBJ2-7, is KAGVTQTPRYLIKTRGQQVTLSCSPISGHRSVSWYQQTPGQGLQFLFEYFSETQRNKGNFPGRFSGRQFSNSRSEMNVSTLELGDSALYLCASSLKGASEQYFGPGTRLTVT.

Details on this clonotype: This clone may be a read error of a much larger clone one base away. The chain recombines TRBV5-6 with TRBJ1-5; D perhaps matches TRBD1 (5 bases). This CDR3 is 16 amino acids long. The germline V gene encodes CDR1 SGHDT and CDR2 YYEEEE. CDR3: CDSSPSGGLSNQPQHF. CDR3 in DNA: TGTGACAGCAGCCCCTCGGGGGGTCTAAGCAATCAGCCCCAGCATTTT.

This clonotype was detected ten times or more. This chain links TRBV4-1 with TRBJ2-5; D assignment may be TRBD1 or TRBD2 (5 bases each). CDR1 MGHRA and CDR2 YSYEKL come from the germline V gene. The CDR3 extends over 15 amino acids. Deletions cut 4 bases from V and 5 bases from J, with 17 bases between. CDR3 bases: TGCGCCAGCAGCCGCGAGGGGCAAACGGGGGAGACCCAGTACTTC. Its translation: CASSREGQTGETQYF.

This clonotype was counted many times. For the CDR3, the DNA is TGTGCCAGCAGCGTTGGAACGGGGACAGGGTTTTCTGGGGCCAACGTCCTGACTTTC. Translated: CASSVGTGTGFSGANVLTF. The chain has TRBV9 and TRBJ2-6, with 9 bases lining up with TRBD1. CDR1 SGDLS and CDR2 YYNGEE come from the germline V gene. This CDR3 contains 19 residues. Unmatched junction bases numbered 10, after V lost 2 bases and J lost 1 base.

This clonotype was recorded many times. This chain uses TRBV25-1 with TRBJ2-7; weak D call: TRBD2 (6 bases). The V and J ends lost 5 bases and 6 bases respectively, with 11 bases between them. This CDR3 has 12 residues. CDR1 and CDR2 (germline): MGHDK, SYGVNS. The CDR3 sequence: CASSWGESEQYF. DNA for the CDR3: TGTGCCAGCAGTTGGGGGGAGAGCGAGCAGTACTTC.